The rows below give T cell receptor beta chains drawn from one sample of a study of blood T cell repertoires in COVID-19. The method was immunoSEQ multiplex PCR; TCRdb's version includes in-frame clones alone and lacks a portion of them. The sample yields 250,000 to 350,000 clones, around 90% seen once. Sequencing was carried out using PBMCs or T cells enriched from blood (not recorded which). The source of these receptors is a young woman with acute COVID-19. The CDR3 runs from the conserved cysteine through the conserved F or W.

V gene	J gene	CDR3 protein
TRBV25-1	TRBJ2-5	CASSDQQRYQETQYF
TRBV28	TRBJ2-7	CASSFGGSPYEQYF
TRBV28	TRBJ1-3	CASSLPGEVRGNTIYF
TRBV28	TRBJ1-5	CASSSRRDRGNYSNQPQHF
TRBV19	TRBJ2-1	CASSIASREQFF
TRBV19	TRBJ2-3	CASSIGLAATDTQYF
TRBV19	TRBJ2-1	CAIKTGYNEQFF
TRBV9	TRBJ1-3	CASSVSRAAGNTIYF
TRBV7-2	TRBJ2-7	CASGQKVPPEQYF
TRBV28	TRBJ2-5	CASSPSGRETQYF
TRBV27	TRBJ2-7	CASSWRGPYEQYF
TRBV12-3/TRBV12-4	TRBJ1-4	CATRTGGDEKLFF
TRBV5-1	TRBJ2-1	CASSLFGRVNEQFF
TRBV28	TRBJ2-3	CASSPQREGADTQYF
TRBV28	TRBJ1-4	CASSLVPPGQGARDEKLFF
TRBV7-2	TRBJ2-3	CASSHSSGRAADTQYF
TRBV5-1	TRBJ1-2	CASSLYPRDSGRDGYTF
TRBV18	TRBJ1-2	CASSPMNYGYTF
TRBV7-3	TRBJ2-2	CASSPGILAGELFF
TRBV29-1	TRBJ2-1	CSVARWAYNEQFF
TRBV5-4	TRBJ1-2	CASSSQGSNYGYTF
TRBV28	TRBJ1-2	CASSLGGGNYGYTF
TRBV28	TRBJ2-7	CASSFGGRAEEQYF
TRBV6-5	TRBJ2-5	CASRPGGVGRTQYF
TRBV5-1	TRBJ1-4	CASSLAQTELSGKLFF
TRBV6-4	TRBJ2-3	CASGGLAENSTDTQYF
TRBV6-6	TRBJ1-5	CASSYSSGEGNQPQHF
TRBV29-1	TRBJ1-2	CSAASWGGSYGYTF
TRBV19	TRBJ2-7	CASSGMDSHYEQYF